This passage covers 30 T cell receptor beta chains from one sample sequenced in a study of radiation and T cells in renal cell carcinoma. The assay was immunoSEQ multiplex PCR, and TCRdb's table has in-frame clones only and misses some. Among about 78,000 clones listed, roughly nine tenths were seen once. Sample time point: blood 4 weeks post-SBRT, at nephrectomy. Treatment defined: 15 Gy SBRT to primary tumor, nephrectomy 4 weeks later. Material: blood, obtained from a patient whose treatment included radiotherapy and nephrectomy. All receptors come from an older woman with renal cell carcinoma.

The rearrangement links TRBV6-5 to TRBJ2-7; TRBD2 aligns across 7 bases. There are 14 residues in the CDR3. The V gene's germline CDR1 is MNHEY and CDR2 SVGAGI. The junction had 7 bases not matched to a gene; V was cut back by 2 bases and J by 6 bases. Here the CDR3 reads CASSYGQRGGEQYF. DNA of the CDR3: TGTGCCAGCAGTTACGGGCAGCGGGGAGGCGAGCAGTACTTC.

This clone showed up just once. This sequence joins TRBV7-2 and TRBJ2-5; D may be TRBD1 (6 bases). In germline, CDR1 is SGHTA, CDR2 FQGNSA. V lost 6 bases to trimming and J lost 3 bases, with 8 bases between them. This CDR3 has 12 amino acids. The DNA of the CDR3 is TGTGCCAGCAGTAAGGGGGAAGAGACCCAGTACTTC. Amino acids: CASSKGEETQYF. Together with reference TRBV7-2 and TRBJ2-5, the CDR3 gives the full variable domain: GAGVSQSPSNKVTEKGKDVELRCDPISGHTALYWYRQSLGQGLEFLIYFQGNSAPDKSGLPSDRFSAERTGGSVSTLTIQRTQQEDSAVYLCASSKGEETQYFGPGTRLLVL.

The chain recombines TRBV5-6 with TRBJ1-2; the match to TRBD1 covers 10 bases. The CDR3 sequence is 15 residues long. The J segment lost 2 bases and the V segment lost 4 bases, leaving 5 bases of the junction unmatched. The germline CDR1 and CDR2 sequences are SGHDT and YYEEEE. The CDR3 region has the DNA TGTGCCAGCAGCCCCCAGACAGGGGGCAACTATGGCTACACCTTC. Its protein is CASSPQTGGNYGYTF.

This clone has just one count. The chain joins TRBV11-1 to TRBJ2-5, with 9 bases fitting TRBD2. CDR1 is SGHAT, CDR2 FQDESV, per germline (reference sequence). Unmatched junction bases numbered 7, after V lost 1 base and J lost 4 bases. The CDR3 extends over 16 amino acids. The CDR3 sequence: CASSLVRAGGRETQYF. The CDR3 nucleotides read TGTGCCAGCAGCTTAGTCCGAGCGGGGGGACGAGAGACCCAGTACTTC.

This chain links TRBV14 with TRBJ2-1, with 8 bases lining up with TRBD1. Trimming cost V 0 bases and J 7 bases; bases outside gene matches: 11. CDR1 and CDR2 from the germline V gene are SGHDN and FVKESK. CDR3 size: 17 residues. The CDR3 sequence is CASSQEWETGAANEQFF. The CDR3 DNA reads TGTGCCAGCAGCCAAGAGTGGGAGACAGGGGCCGCAAATGAGCAGTTCTTC.

In DNA form, the CDR3 reads TGTGCCAGCAGCGGACAGGACAGCTACACCTTC. This gives the protein CASSGQDSYTF. The chain employs TRBV9 and TRBJ1-2; the D gene is possibly TRBD1 (6 bases). Trimming cost V 3 bases and J 9 bases, with 9 bases left between them. Germline CDR1 is SGDLS and CDR2 is YYNGEE. The CDR3 loop spans 11 amino acids.

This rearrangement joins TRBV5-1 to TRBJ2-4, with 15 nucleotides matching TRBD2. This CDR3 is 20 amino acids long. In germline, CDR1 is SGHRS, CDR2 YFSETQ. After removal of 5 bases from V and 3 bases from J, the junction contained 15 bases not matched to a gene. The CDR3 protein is CASRPNGLAGGQAFKNIQYF. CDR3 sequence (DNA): TGCGCCAGCAGACCCAACGGACTAGCGGGGGGGCAAGCCTTCAAAAACATTCAGTACTTC.

The CDR3 bases are TGTGCCAGCAGCTTGGGAGGGGGCCCCTTAGTAACAGATACGCAGTATTTT. Its protein is CASSLGGGPLVTDTQYF. V usage is TRBV5-8 and J usage is TRBJ2-3, with 7 nucleotides matching TRBD1. V shed 0 bases and J 3 bases; nucleotides not matched to a gene: 10. Germline V gene sequence: CDR1 SGHTS, CDR2 YDEGEE. The CDR3 length is 17 residues.

The CDR3: CASSQDLGSSPYEQYF. In nucleotides, the CDR3 is TGCGCCAGCAGCCAAGATCTCGGGTCTAGCCCCTACGAGCAGTACTTC. This chain joins TRBV4-3 and TRBJ2-7, with D tentatively TRBD2 (5 bases). Per germline, CDR1 LGHNA and CDR2 YSLEER. The ends were cut back, 0 bases at V and 2 bases at J, with 14 bases in the middle. CDR3 length equals 16 residues.

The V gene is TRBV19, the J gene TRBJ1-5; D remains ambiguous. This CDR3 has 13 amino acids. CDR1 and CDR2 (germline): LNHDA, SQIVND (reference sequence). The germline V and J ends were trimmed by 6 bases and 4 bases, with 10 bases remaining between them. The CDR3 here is CASRRIGNQPQHF. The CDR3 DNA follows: TGTGCCAGTAGGAGAATAGGGAATCAGCCCCAGCATTTT.

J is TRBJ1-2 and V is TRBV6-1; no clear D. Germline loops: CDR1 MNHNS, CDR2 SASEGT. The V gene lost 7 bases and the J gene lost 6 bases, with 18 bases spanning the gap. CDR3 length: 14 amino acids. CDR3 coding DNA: TGTGCCAGCACCCGAGAGGCGGGGTGGGATGGCTACACCTTC. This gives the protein CASTREAGWDGYTF.

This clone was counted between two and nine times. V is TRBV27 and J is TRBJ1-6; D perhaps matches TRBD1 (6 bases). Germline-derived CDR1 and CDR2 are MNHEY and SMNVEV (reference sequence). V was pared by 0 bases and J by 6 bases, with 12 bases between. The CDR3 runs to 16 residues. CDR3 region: CASSLSGAVPNSPLHF. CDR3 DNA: TGTGCCAGCAGTTTATCGGGGGCGGTCCCTAATTCACCCCTCCACTTT.

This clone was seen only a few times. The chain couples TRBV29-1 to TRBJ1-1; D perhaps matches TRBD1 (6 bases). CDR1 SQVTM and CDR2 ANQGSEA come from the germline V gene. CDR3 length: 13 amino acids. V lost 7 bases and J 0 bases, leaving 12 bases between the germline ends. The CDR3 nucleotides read TGCAGCGGGACAGAACAGGTGAACACTGAAGCTTTCTTT. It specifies CSGTEQVNTEAFF.

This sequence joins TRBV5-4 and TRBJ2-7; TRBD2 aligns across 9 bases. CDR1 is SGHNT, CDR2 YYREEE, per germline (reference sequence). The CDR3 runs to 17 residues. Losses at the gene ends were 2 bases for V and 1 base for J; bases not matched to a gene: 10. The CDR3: CASSLGLAGQTSYEQYF. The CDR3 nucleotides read TGTGCCAGCAGCTTAGGGCTAGCGGGGCAAACTTCCTACGAGCAGTACTTC.

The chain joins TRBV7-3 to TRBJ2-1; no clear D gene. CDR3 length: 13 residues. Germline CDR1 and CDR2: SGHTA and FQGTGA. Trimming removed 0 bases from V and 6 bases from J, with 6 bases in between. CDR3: CASSLTFVNEQFF. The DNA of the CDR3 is TGTGCCAGCAGCTTAACATTCGTCAATGAGCAGTTCTTC.

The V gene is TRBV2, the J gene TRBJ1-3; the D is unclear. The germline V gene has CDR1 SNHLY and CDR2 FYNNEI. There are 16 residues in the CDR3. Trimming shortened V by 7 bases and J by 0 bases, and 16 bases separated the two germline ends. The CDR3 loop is CASMGQIGPSGNTIYF. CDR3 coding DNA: TGTGCCAGCATGGGCCAGATTGGGCCCTCTGGAAACACCATATATTTT.

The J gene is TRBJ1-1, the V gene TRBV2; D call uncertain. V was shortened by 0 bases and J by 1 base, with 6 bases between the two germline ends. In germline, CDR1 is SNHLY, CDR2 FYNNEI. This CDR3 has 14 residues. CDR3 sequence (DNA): TGTGCCAGCAGTGAAGCGCTCGCGAACACTGAAGCTTTCTTT. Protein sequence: CASSEALANTEAFF.

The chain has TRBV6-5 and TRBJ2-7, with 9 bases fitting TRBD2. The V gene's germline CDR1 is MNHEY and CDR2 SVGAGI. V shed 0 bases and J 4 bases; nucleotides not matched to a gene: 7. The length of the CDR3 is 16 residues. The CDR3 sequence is CASSYSRRGGLYEQYF. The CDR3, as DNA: TGTGCCAGCAGTTACTCGAGGCGGGGGGGACTATACGAGCAGTACTTC.

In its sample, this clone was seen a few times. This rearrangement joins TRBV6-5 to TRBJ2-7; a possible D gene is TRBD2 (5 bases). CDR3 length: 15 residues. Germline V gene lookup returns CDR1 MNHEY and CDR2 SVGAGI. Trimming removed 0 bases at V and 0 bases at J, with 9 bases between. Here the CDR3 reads CASSYSDAGSYEQYF. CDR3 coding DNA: TGTGCCAGCAGTTACTCGGACGCGGGCTCCTACGAGCAGTACTTC.

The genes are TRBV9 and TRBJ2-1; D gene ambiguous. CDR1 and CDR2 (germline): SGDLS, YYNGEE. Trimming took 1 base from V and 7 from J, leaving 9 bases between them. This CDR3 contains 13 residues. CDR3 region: CASSVRNSNEQFF. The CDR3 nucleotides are TGTGCCAGCAGCGTAAGGAATAGTAATGAGCAGTTCTTC.

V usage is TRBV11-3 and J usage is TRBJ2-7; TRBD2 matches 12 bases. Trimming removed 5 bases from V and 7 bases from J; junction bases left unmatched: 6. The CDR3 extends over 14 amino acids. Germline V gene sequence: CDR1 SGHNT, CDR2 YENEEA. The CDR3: CASSTPGTSGEQYF. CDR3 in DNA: TGTGCCAGCAGCACACCCGGGACTAGCGGGGAGCAGTACTTC.

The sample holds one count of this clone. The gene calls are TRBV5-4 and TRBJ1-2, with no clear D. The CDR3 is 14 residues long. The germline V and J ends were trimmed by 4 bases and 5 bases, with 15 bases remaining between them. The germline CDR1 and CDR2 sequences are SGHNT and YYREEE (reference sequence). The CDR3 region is CASSPRRESYGYTF. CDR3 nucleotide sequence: TGTGCCAGCAGCCCCCGGAGAGAATCATATGGCTACACCTTC.

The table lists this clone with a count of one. CDR3 sequence (DNA): TGCGCCAGCAGCACTGGACTGGAAGTCTACGAGCAGTACTTC. This encodes CASSTGLEVYEQYF. The chain links TRBV5-1 to TRBJ2-7; D might be TRBD2 (5 bases). In germline, CDR1 is SGHRS, CDR2 YFSETQ. Trimming cost V 4 bases and J 3 bases, with 14 bases left between them. This CDR3 spans 14 amino acids. The whole variable domain, remainder taken from reference TRBV5-1 and TRBJ2-7, is KAGVTQTPRYLIKTRGQQVTLSCSPISGHRSVSWYQQTPGQGLQFLFEYFSETQRNKGNFPGRFSGRQFSNSRSEMNVSTLELGDSALYLCASSTGLEVYEQYFGPGTRLTVT.

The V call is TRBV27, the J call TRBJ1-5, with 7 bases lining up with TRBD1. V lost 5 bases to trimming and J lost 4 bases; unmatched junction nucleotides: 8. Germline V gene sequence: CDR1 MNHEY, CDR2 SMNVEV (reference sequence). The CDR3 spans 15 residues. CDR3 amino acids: CASSKYRGSNQPQHF. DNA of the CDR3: TGTGCCAGCAGTAAGTACAGGGGATCGAATCAGCCCCAGCATTTT.

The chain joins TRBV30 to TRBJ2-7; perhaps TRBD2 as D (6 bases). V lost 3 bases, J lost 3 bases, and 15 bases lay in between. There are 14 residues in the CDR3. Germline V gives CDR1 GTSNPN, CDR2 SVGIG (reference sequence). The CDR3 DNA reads TGTGCCTGGAGCCTAAGGCGCGGGATCTACGAGCAGTACTTC. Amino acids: CAWSLRRGIYEQYF.

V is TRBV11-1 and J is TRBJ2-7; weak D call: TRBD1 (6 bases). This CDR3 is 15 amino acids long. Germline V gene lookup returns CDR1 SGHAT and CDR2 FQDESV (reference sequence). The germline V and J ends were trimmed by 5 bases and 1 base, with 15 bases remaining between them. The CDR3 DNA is TGTGCCAGCAGCCCCACTGACAGGCAGTCCTACGAGCAGTACTTC. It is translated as CASSPTDRQSYEQYF. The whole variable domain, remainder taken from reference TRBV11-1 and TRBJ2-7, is EAEVAQSPRYKITEKSQAVAFWCDPISGHATLYWYRQILGQGPELLVQFQDESVVDDSQLPKDRFSAERLKGVDSTLKIQPAELGDSAMYLCASSPTDRQSYEQYFGPGTRLTVT.

The CDR3 sequence is CASSPIGGPGAGGAFF. The CDR3 DNA follows: TGTGCCAGCAGCCCAATCGGGGGCCCGGGGGCTGGCGGAGCTTTCTTT. The chain is built from TRBV7-9 and TRBJ1-1; D is perhaps TRBD1 (6 bases). The germline V gene encodes CDR1 SEHNR and CDR2 FQNEAQ (reference sequence). The CDR3 is 16 residues long. V lost 5 bases and J 10 bases, leaving 26 bases between the germline ends.

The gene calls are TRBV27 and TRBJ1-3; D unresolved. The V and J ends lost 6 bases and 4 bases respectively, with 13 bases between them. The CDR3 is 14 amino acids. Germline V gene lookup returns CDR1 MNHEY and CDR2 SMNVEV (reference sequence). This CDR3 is CASSSTLGGNTIYF. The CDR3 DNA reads TGTGCCAGCAGCAGTACCTTGGGAGGAAACACCATATATTTT.

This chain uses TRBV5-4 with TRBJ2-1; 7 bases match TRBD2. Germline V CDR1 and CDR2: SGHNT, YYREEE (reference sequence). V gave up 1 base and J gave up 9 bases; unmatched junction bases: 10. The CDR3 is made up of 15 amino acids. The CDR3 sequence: CASSLLGGGLSEQFF. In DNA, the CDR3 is TGTGCCAGCAGCTTGCTGGGCGGGGGTCTTTCTGAGCAGTTCTTC.

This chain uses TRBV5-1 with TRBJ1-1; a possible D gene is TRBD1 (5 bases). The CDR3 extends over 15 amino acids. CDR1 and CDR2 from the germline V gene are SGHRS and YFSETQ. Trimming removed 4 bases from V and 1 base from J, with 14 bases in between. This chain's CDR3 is CASSRRAGRNTEAFF. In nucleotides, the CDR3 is TGCGCCAGCAGCCGCAGGGCAGGGAGGAACACTGAAGCTTTCTTT.